The rows below give T cell receptor beta chains drawn from one sample of a study of shared clonotypes between healthy human individuals. The method was immunoSEQ multiplex PCR; TCRdb's version includes in-frame clones alone and lacks a portion of them. Among 450,000 to 500,000 clones listed, about three quarters were seen once. The sequenced sample was PBMCs. The receptors originated from a woman aged 40-49 years in good health. Some clones in this sample may be carry-over from other donors' samples. CDR3s include the opening cysteine and the closing phenylalanine or tryptophan. The D gene is left open where the match is weak. Some rows mark clone size as missing; the rest say once, few, many or name a class of expanded clone.

>once|NA|TRBV7-9|TRBJ2-7
TGTGCCAGCAGCTTATCAGGGATCGACGAGCAGTACTTC
CASSLSGIDEQYF
>NA|TRBD2|TRBV11-2|TRBJ2-2
TGTGCCAGCAGCTCGTGGAGGACTAGCGGGACCACCGGGGAGCTGTTTTTT
CASSSWRTSGTTGELFF
>NA|TRBD2|TRBV6-1|TRBJ2-5
TGTGCCAGCAGTAAAAGCGGGAGCCAAGAGACCCAGTACTTC
CASSKSGSQETQYF
>few|NA|TRBV2|TRBJ2-7
TGTGCCAGCAGGGTAGACAGGCGCGAGCAGTACTTC
CASRVDRREQYF
>NA|TRBD1|TRBV29-1|TRBJ1-2
TGCAGCGTTGGGGAGGGGGCAGTGGGCTACGGCTACACCTTC
CSVGEGAVGYGYTF
>NA|NA|TRBV19|TRBJ1-5
TGTGCCAGTAGTACCACCCGCCCGACGTTAACGAGCAATCAGCCCCAGCATTTT
CASSTTRPTLTSNQPQHF
>NA|NA|TRBV7-9|TRBJ1-2
TGTGCCAGCAGCTTAAGCGGGACGGTGCACTATGGCTACACCTTC
CASSLSGTVHYGYTF
>NA|TRBD2|TRBV2|TRBJ2-2
TGTGCCAGCAGTGGAATTAGCGGGATCTCCGGGGAGCTGTTTTTT
CASSGISGISGELFF
>NA|NA|TRBV7-9|TRBJ1-3
TGTGCCAGCAGCTCCACAGGCAGTGCCACCATATATTTT
CASSSTGSATIYF
>NA|TRBD2|TRBV11-2|TRBJ2-1
TGTGCCAGCAGCTTCCGACTAGCGGGTGGCGATGAGCAGTTCTTC
CASSFRLAGGDEQFF
>NA|TRBD2|TRBV4-3|TRBJ2-1
TGCGCCAGCAGCCAAGATCCCGGACTAGCGGGAGGGAGTGAGCAGTTCTTC
CASSQDPGLAGGSEQFF
>many|TRBD1|TRBV5-1|TRBJ1-2
TGCGCCAGCAGCTTGGGGGACAGGGCTAACTATGGCTACACCTTC
CASSLGDRANYGYTF
>NA|NA|TRBV2|TRBJ1-1
TGTGCCAGCAGTGAAGCCCCGGTAGGGACCCTACTGAAGAACACTGAAGCTTTCTTT
CASSEAPVGTLLKNTEAFF
>once|TRBD1|TRBV5-1|TRBJ2-1
TGCGCCAGCAGCTTAACCGGGACAGGGGTCGATGAGCAGTTCTTC
CASSLTGTGVDEQFF
>NA|NA|TRBV4-2|TRBJ1-5
TGTGCCAGCAGCTTCGAACAGGGAAGGCCGGATCAGCCCCAGCATTTT
CASSFEQGRPDQPQHF
>NA|TRBD1|TRBV30|TRBJ1-4
TGTGCCTGGAGCACTCCGGGACAGGGGATCGGGACTAATGAAAAACTGTTTTTT
CAWSTPGQGIGTNEKLFF
>NA|NA|TRBV15|TRBJ2-7
TGTGCCACCAGCAGAGAATTGGGTACCTACGAGCAGTACTTC
CATSRELGTYEQYF
>NA|TRBD2|TRBV5-1|TRBJ2-7
TGCGCCAGCAGCTTGTTCCTAGCGGGTGGGGAGCAGTACTTC
CASSLFLAGGEQYF
>NA|NA|TRBV27|TRBJ2-2
TGTGCCAGCAGTTCCCATCTCGGCGGAGAGAACACCGGGGAGCTGTTTTTT
CASSSHLGGENTGELFF
>NA|NA|TRBV4-1|TRBJ1-3
TGCGCCAGCAGCCAGGCAGGAGGAGGGAGACATGGAAACACCATATATTTT
CASSQAGGGRHGNTIYF
>NA|NA|TRBV30|TRBJ1-5
TGTGCCTGGAGGTCCGGGACCGGTCTCGCTCAGCCCCAGCATTTT
CAWRSGTGLAQPQHF
>NA|NA|TRBV5-6|TRBJ1-1
TGTGCCAGCAGCCCCGGACCTTTT
CASSPGPF
>NA|NA|TRBV7-9|TRBJ1-2
TGTGCCAGCAGCTTAGCGGCCGGCTATGGCTACACCTTC
CASSLAAGYGYTF
>NA|NA|TRBV30|TRBJ1-2
TGTGCCTGGAGTGACGGACCGGGACAACGCTATGGCTACACCTTC
CAWSDGPGQRYGYTF
>NA|NA|TRBV6-5|TRBJ2-1
TGTGCCAGCAGTGATCGCGTCCATGAGCAGTTCTTC
CASSDRVHEQFF
>NA|NA|TRBV2|TRBJ2-5
TGTGCCAGCAGGGGGGACGGACTTATGGAGTACTTC
CASRGDGLMEYF
>NA|NA|TRBV6-5|TRBJ1-2
TGTGCCAGCAGTTACTCCGGACAGATGAGGGTCTATGGCTACACCTTC
CASSYSGQMRVYGYTF
>NA|TRBD2|TRBV30|TRBJ2-3
TGTGCCTGCGGGTACGGACTAGCGGGAGATACGCAGTATTTT
CACGYGLAGDTQYF
>NA|NA|TRBV7-2|TRBJ1-6
TGTGCCAGCAGCCCGAGGACCCCCCGGGGTTCACCCCTCCACTTT
CASSPRTPRGSPLHF
>NA|TRBD1|TRBV27|TRBJ2-7
TGTGCCAGCAGTTTATCGAGGACAGGGGGATGGTACGAGCAGTACTTC
CASSLSRTGGWYEQYF
>NA|NA|TRBV6-6|TRBJ1-1
TGTGCCAGCAGCAGCTCATGGGGGACTGAAGCTTTCTTT
CASSSSWGTEAFF
>few|TRBD2|TRBV18|TRBJ2-7
TGTGCCAGCTCACTGGGACTAGCGGGAGGGCCTGGGCACCTTTACGAGCAGTACTTC
CASSLGLAGGPGHLYEQYF
>once|NA|TRBV27|TRBJ1-2
TGTGCCAGCAGTTTATCGGGGCAGGGGACCGGCCACACCTTC
CASSLSGQGTGHTF
>few|NA|TRBV6-5|TRBJ2-7
TGTGCCAGCAGTCCCTTAGCCTCATTCTACGAGCAGTACTTC
CASSPLASFYEQYF
>NA|NA|TRBV7-2|TRBJ2-1
TGTGCCAGCAGCTTAGTTCCAGGTCCTTTGGGAAATGAGCAGTTCTTC
CASSLVPGPLGNEQFF
>NA|NA|TRBV18|TRBJ1-5
TGTGCCAGCTCACCTAGACAGGCGGCTAGGAATCAGCCCCAGCATTTT
CASSPRQAARNQPQHF
>NA|NA|TRBV27|TRBJ2-2
TGTGCCAGCAGGTCGGGCGGGACAGCAAGAGCCGGGGAGCTGTTTTTT
CASRSGGTARAGELFF
>NA|NA|TRBV4-3|TRBJ1-5
TGCGCCAGCAGCCAAGATAGAGGACAGCCCCAGCATTTT
CASSQDRGQPQHF
>NA|NA|TRBV18|TRBJ2-7
TGTGCCAGCTCACCCCGCTCGAGGACTCTCTACGAGCAGTACTTC
CASSPRSRTLYEQYF
>NA|TRBD2|TRBV29-1|TRBJ2-3
TGCAGCGCTACCGGGACGGGGGGGTCAGATACGCAGTATTTT
CSATGTGGSDTQYF
>NA|NA|TRBV9|TRBJ2-7
TGTGCCAGCAGCGTAGCCCCAGGGGAGGGCTACGAGCAGTACTTC
CASSVAPGEGYEQYF
>NA|NA|TRBV9|TRBJ1-1
TGTGCCAGCAGCCCGGCCGCGAACACTGAAGCTTTCTTT
CASSPAANTEAFF
>NA|TRBD1|TRBV4-1|TRBJ2-5
TGCGCCAGCAGCCAATCCGGCGGGACAGGAGTCCAAGAGACCCAGTACTTC
CASSQSGGTGVQETQYF
>NA|NA|TRBV11-1|TRBJ1-6
TGTGCCAGCAGCCAGGACGGAGACTATAATTCACCCCTCCACTTT
CASSQDGDYNSPLHF
>few|NA|TRBV5-8|TRBJ2-2
TGTGCCAGCAGCGCCGAGGGGACCGGGGAGCTGTTTTTT
CASSAEGTGELFF